This passage covers 12 T cell receptor beta chains from one sample sequenced in a study of response to subunit inactivated influenza vaccine. TCRdb independently ran MiXCR on the RT-PCR reads; one entry per CDR3 protein. The sample lists more than 550,000 distinct CDR3 sequences, roughly 12% occurring once. These data were likewise used in another study, on T cells expressing NK-cell markers. From that study: A 5'RACE template switching approach incorporating UMIs was used to make TCR beta cDNA.

The sample in question was PBMCs from blood, obtained on the day of vaccination. The receptors were gathered from a man aged 50 to 59 who received an inactivated influenza vaccine.

The sample holds a few counts of this clonotype. This chain connects TRBV20-1 to TRBJ1-5; possibly TRBD1 for D (6 bases). Trimming took off 3 bases at V and 3 bases at J, with 12 bases between the two ends. This CDR3 spans 14 amino acids. The V gene's germline CDR1 is DFQATT and CDR2 SNEGSKA (reference sequence). CDR3 DNA sequence: TGCAGTGCTAGCGCAGGACAGTACAATCAGCCCCAGCATTTT. This gives the protein CSASAGQYNQPQHF.

The chain's CDR3 is CASSLAWHGDQPQHF. CDR3 nucleotide sequence: TGTGCCAGCAGTTTAGCGTGGCACGGGGATCAGCCCCAGCATTTT. The chain has TRBV12-3 or TRBV12-4 and TRBJ1-5, with no clear D. Trimming pared 0 bases from V and 5 bases from J, leaving 11 bases between. The CDR3 length is 15 residues.

This sequence joins TRBV10-2 and TRBJ2-7, with D possibly being TRBD1 (5 bases). The CDR3 length is 13 residues. V shed 6 bases and J shed 2 bases, with 11 bases lying between them. Per the germline V gene, CDR1 is WSHSY and CDR2 is SAAADI. The CDR3 nucleotides are TGCGCCAGCAGGCAGCTGGGGCCCTACGAGCAGTACTTC. Protein product: CASRQLGPYEQYF.

Only a few counts were recorded for this clonotype. The chain's CDR3 is CASSQGGAHTDTQYF. For the CDR3, the DNA is TGTGCCAGCAGCCAAGGCGGGGCCCACACAGATACGCAGTATTTT. V usage is TRBV3-1 and J usage is TRBJ2-3; possibly TRBD2 for D (6 bases). The germline V gene has CDR1 LGHDT and CDR2 YNNKEL (reference sequence). CDR3 size: 15 residues. V was shortened by 1 base and J by 2 bases, with 10 bases between the two germline ends.

The sample holds a few counts of this clonotype. The chain couples TRBV9 to TRBJ2-1; D perhaps matches TRBD1 (6 bases). Trimming cost V 4 bases and J 2 bases, with 19 bases left between them. The CDR3 contains 17 residues. Germline assignment: CDR1 SGDLS and CDR2 YYNGEE. The CDR3 DNA reads as TGTGCCAGCAGCCCCCTCCGACAGGATTCACCCTACAATGAGCAGTTCTTC. As protein: CASSPLRQDSPYNEQFF. Looking up the rest from reference TRBV9 and TRBJ2-1 gives the full variable domain: DSGVTQTPKHLITATGQRVTLRCSPRSGDLSVYWYQQSLDQGLQFLIQYYNGEERAKGNILERFSAQQFPDLHSELNLSSLELGDSALYFCASSPLRQDSPYNEQFFGPGTRLTVL.

This clonotype was seen only a few times. The chain employs TRBV4-1 and TRBJ1-3; perhaps TRBD1 as D (5 bases). The CDR3 is made up of 16 amino acids. V was pared by 0 bases and J by 0 bases, with 9 bases between. Germline V gives CDR1 MGHRA, CDR2 YSYEKL. Here the CDR3 reads CASSQDQGGSGNTIYF. CDR3 nucleotides: TGCGCCAGCAGCCAAGATCAGGGTGGCTCTGGAAACACCATATATTTT.

This clonotype was counted ten times or more. The rearrangement joins TRBV29-1 to TRBJ2-1; the D is unclear. The V and J ends lost 4 bases and 11 bases respectively, with 18 bases between them. Germline V gives CDR1 SQVTM, CDR2 ANQGSEA. The CDR3 runs 13 residues. This CDR3 reads CSVGLSGPLKQFF. CDR3 bases: TGCAGCGTTGGGCTTTCCGGGCCCCTAAAGCAGTTCTTC.

This clonotype was recorded many times. J is TRBJ2-1 and V is TRBV20-1, with D hard to call. Trimming pared 3 bases from V and 4 bases from J, leaving 4 bases between. CDR3 length: 11 residues. CDR1 is DFQATT and CDR2 is SNEGSKA in the germline V gene (reference sequence). CDR3 in amino acids: CSARLYNEQFF. The CDR3 region has the DNA TGCAGTGCTAGGTTGTACAATGAGCAGTTCTTC.

This clonotype has just one count. V is TRBV4-3 and J is TRBJ2-7; 9 positions match TRBD1. CDR1 and CDR2 from the germline V gene are LGHNA and YSLEER. The CDR3 spans 15 residues. Unmatched junction bases numbered 9, after V lost 4 bases and J lost 5 bases. The DNA for the CDR3 is TGCGCCAGCAGCCCACGATTTAGGGACAGGGACGAGCAGTACTTC. Protein product: CASSPRFRDRDEQYF.

In nucleotides, the CDR3 is TGCGCCAGCAGCTTGGAAGTAGGGGGAACCGGGGAGCTGTTTTTT. It codes for CASSLEVGGTGELFF. The chain couples TRBV5-1 to TRBJ2-2, with D maybe TRBD1 (6 bases). The CDR3 length is 15 residues. CDR1 and CDR2 (germline): SGHRS, YFSETQ. V lost 0 bases, J lost 5 bases, and 11 bases lay in between.

The chain joins TRBV20-1 to TRBJ2-3, with D perhaps TRBD1 or TRBD2 (5 bases each). CDR1 and CDR2 from the germline V gene are DFQATT and SNEGSKA (reference sequence). The CDR3 is 15 amino acids. V lost 2 bases and J 2 bases, leaving 14 bases between the germline ends. The CDR3 region has the DNA TGCAGTGCTAGATCCTTCCGGGGACCCACAGATACGCAGTATTTT. Its translation: CSARSFRGPTDTQYF.

The chain joins TRBV20-1 to TRBJ2-1, with no clear D. The CDR3 is 13 residues long. Deletions cut 0 bases from V and 4 bases from J, with 7 bases between. CDR1 DFQATT and CDR2 SNEGSKA come from the germline V gene (reference sequence). CDR3 residues: CSARDQVYNEQFF. The CDR3, as DNA: TGCAGTGCTAGAGATCAGGTGTACAATGAGCAGTTCTTC.